Each of the 9 T cell receptor beta chains below was sequenced from the same sample in a study of cytomegalovirus exposure and HLA in healthy donors. Both 60 Vbeta primers and 13 Jbeta primers went into the PCR. Assay used: immunoSEQ multiplex PCR; TCRdb lists only in-frame clones, some missing. The sample shows over 150,000 clones, over 80% of them seen only once. The sample consisted of PBMCs. The receptors stem from a human donor in good health.

The V and J genes are TRBV6-4 and TRBJ2-3; D perhaps matches TRBD2 (6 bases). V was cut by 3 bases and J by 7 bases, with 14 bases left in between. From germline, CDR1 is MRHNA and CDR2 SNTAGT. The CDR3 runs 14 residues. CDR3 DNA sequence: TGTGCCAGCAGTGAAAACAATGGGGGGAATACGCAGTATTTT. This translates into CASSENNGGNTQYF.

This chain links TRBV11-2 with TRBJ1-1; D is unresolved. This CDR3 has 14 residues. Germline CDR1 and CDR2: SGHAT and FQNNGV. V was shortened by 1 base and J by 5 bases, with 11 bases between the two germline ends. The CDR3: CASSLATDRTEAFF. The CDR3 DNA follows: TGTGCCAGCAGCTTAGCCACAGATAGGACTGAAGCTTTCTTT.

The chain is built from TRBV7-9 and TRBJ1-3, with 7 bases aligning to TRBD1. The germline CDR1 and CDR2 sequences are SEHNR and FQNEAQ (reference sequence). V dropped 5 bases and J dropped 5; count of bases not matched to a gene: 12. The CDR3 covers 16 residues. CDR3 loop: CASSPGKGADRNTIYF. In DNA, the CDR3 is TGTGCCAGCAGCCCCGGAAAGGGGGCTGATAGAAACACCATATATTTT.

This clone was picked up one time. V gene TRBV28 combines with J gene TRBJ1-5; 7 bases are shared with TRBD1. CDR1 is MDHEN and CDR2 is SYDVKM in the germline V gene. The CDR3 runs 12 residues. V was clipped by 8 bases and J by 3 bases; unmatched bases: 1. CDR3 DNA: TGTGCCAGCGACAGGGACAATCAGCCCCAGCATTTT. This gives the protein CASDRDNQPQHF.

This chain joins TRBV5-5 and TRBJ2-7; D ambiguous. CDR1 SGHKS and CDR2 YYEKEE come from the germline V gene (reference sequence). V dropped 4 bases and J dropped 0 bases, with 14 bases sitting between them. The CDR3 runs to 15 residues. The CDR3 coding sequence is TGTGCCAGCAGCGTCGCGCTCTTTTCCTCCTACGAGCAGTACTTC. This translates into CASSVALFSSYEQYF.

This rearrangement joins TRBV10-1 to TRBJ1-5; D ambiguous. V was clipped by 2 bases and J by 0 bases, with 26 bases between them. The CDR3 consists of 21 residues. The germline gives CDR1 WNHNN, CDR2 SYGVQD (reference sequence). The CDR3 DNA is TGCGCCAGCAGTGAGGGTATTATTAGAAAGCGACTCTTCAATAGCAATCAGCCCCAGCATTTT. Its translation: CASSEGIIRKRLFNSNQPQHF.

The V gene is TRBV21-1, the J gene TRBJ1-1; the DNA was not compared with TRBD1, the D call given in the table. TRBV21-1 is listed as a pseudogene. The CDR3 runs to 15 residues. The CDR3 bases are TGTGCCAGCCACAGGGAGCAACCACCGAACACTGAAGCTTTCTTT. It codes for CASHREQPPNTEAFF.

The chain has TRBV7-9 and TRBJ1-5; D gene uncertain. The CDR3 runs to 16 residues. Trimming left V 1 base short and J 0 bases short, with 10 bases between. Looked up from germline, CDR1 is SEHNR and CDR2 is FQNEAQ (reference sequence). CDR3 sequence: CASSLGYGNSNQPQHF. The CDR3 nucleotides read TGTGCCAGCAGCTTAGGTTACGGGAATAGCAATCAGCCCCAGCATTTT.

This clone was recorded once. The chain joins TRBV5-1 to TRBJ2-1, with 10 bases fitting TRBD2. CDR1 and CDR2 (germline): SGHRS, YFSETQ. The CDR3 extends over 17 amino acids. V trimming: 0 bases; J trimming: 2 bases; junction bases outside the gene matches: 5. CDR3 residues: CASSLDIAGGPYNEQFF. CDR3 bases: TGCGCCAGCAGCTTGGATATAGCGGGGGGACCCTACAATGAGCAGTTCTTC.